A single T cell receptor (beta chain) is shown here with its context. The antigen is unknown. This record belongs to a study of CD8 T cells in Susac syndrome. Points from the study as a whole: Maximal CD8+ clonal expansion in Susac was observed within TEMRA cells and among active patients.

Random hexamers served to reverse transcribe about 0.5 to 1 ug RNA. An immunoSEQ multiplex PCR amplified TCR beta CDR3 over 54 Vbeta and 13 Jbeta. In TCRdb, the immunoSEQ multiplex PCR reads were re-called with MiXCR into one record per CDR3 protein. Here the sample spans about 190,000 distinct CDR3 sequences, around 95% being singletons. Sequencing of TCR beta was carried out in blood CD8+ and CD4+ T cells. The V gene lost 4 bases and the J gene lost 4 bases, with 18 bases spanning the gap. The CDR3 is 15 residues long. Germline values: CDR1 SGHRS, CDR2 YFSETQ. The sequencing input was CD8+ T cells from PBMCs. This TCR came from a human donor with Susac syndrome. V usage is TRBV5-1 and J usage is TRBJ2-7; D may be TRBD1 (5 bases). CDR3 DNA: TGCGCCAGCAGCCTGGCTGACAGCCCCGGGTACGAGCAGTACTTC. It yields the protein CASSLADSPGYEQYF.